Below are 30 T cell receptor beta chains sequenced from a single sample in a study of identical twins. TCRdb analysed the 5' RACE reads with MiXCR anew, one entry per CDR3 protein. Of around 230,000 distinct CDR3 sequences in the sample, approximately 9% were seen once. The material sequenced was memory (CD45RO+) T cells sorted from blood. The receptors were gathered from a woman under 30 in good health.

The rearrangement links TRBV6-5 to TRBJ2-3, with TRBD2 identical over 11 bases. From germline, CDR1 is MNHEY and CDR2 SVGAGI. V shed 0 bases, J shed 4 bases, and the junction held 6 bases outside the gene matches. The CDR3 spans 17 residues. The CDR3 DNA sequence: TGTGCCAGCAGTTACTCGGGAACTAGCGGGAGTTCAGATACGCAGTATTTT. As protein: CASSYSGTSGSSDTQYF.

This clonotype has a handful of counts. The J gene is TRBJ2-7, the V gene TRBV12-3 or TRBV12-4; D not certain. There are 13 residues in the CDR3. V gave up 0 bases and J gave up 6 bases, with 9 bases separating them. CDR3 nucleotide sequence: TGTGCCAGCAGTTTAGCCCCCCAGTCCGAGCAGTACTTC. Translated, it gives CASSLAPQSEQYF.

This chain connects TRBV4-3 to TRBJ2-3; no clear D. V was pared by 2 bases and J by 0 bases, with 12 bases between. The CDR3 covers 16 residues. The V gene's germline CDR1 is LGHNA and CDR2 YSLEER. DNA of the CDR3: TGCGCCAGCAGCCAAAGATTCGTATCTAGCACAGATACGCAGTATTTT. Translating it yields CASSQRFVSSTDTQYF.

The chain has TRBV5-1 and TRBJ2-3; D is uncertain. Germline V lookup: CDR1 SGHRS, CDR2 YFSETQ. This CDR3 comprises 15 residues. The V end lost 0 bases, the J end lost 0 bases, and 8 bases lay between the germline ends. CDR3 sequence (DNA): TGCGCCAGCAGCTTGGGCTCGCCTAGCACAGATACGCAGTATTTT. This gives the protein CASSLGSPSTDTQYF.

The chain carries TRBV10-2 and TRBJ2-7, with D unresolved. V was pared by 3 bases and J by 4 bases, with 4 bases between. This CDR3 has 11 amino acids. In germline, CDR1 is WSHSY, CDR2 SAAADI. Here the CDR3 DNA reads TGCGCCAGCAGTGATACATACGAGCAGTACTTC. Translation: CASSDTYEQYF.

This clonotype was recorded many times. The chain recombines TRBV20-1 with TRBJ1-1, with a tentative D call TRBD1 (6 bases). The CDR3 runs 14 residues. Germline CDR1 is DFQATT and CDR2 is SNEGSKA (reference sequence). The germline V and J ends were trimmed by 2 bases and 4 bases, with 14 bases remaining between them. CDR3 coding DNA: TGCAGTGCTAGACAAAACAGGGTGGGCACTGAAGCTTTCTTT. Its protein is CSARQNRVGTEAFF.

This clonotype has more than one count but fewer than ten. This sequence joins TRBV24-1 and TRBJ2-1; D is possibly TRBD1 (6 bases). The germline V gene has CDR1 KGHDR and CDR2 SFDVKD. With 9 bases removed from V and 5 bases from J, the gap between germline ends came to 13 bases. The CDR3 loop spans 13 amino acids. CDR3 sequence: CATGQGSNNEQFF. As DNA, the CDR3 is TGTGCCACCGGCCAGGGGTCAAACAATGAGCAGTTCTTC.

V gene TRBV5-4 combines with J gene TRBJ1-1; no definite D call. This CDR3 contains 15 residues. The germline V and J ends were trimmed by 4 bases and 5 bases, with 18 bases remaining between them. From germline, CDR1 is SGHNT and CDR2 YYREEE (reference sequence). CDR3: CASSGHTATRTEAFF. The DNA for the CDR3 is TGTGCCAGCAGCGGGCACACGGCGACGAGAACTGAAGCTTTCTTT.

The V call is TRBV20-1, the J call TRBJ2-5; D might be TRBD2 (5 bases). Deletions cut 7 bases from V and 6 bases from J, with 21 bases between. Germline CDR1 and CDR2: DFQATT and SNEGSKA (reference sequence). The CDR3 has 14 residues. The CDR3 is CSVLGLREGQTQYF. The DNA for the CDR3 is TGCAGTGTCCTGGGTTTAAGAGAGGGTCAGACCCAGTACTTC.

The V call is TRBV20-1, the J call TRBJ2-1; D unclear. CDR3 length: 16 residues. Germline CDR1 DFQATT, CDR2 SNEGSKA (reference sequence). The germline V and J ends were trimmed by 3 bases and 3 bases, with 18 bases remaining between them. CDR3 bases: TGCAGTGCTAGGACCTCCAGCCCTAAAAGCTACAATGAGCAGTTCTTC. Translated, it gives CSARTSSPKSYNEQFF.

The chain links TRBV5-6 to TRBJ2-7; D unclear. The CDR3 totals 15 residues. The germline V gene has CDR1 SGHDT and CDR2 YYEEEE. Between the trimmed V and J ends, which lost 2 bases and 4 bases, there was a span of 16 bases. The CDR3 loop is CASSFGIGRKYEQYF. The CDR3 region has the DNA TGTGCCAGCAGCTTTGGCATCGGCAGAAAATACGAGCAGTACTTC.

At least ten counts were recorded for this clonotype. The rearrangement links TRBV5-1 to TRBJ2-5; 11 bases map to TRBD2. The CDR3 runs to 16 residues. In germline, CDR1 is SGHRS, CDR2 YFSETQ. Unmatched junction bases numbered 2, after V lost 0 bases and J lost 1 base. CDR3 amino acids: CASSLGTSGPQETQYF. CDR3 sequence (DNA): TGCGCCAGCAGCTTGGGGACTAGCGGGCCCCAAGAGACCCAGTACTTC.

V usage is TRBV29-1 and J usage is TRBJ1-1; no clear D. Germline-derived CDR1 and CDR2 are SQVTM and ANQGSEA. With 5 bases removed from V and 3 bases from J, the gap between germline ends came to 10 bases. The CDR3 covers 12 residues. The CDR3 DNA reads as TGCAGCGTTTCCGGGGTGGACACTGAAGCTTTCTTT. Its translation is CSVSGVDTEAFF.

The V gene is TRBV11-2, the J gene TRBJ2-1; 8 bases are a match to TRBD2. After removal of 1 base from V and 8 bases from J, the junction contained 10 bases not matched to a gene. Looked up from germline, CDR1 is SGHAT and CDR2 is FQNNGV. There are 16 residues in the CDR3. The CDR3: CASSLVAGGPTHEQFF. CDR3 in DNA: TGTGCCAGCAGCTTAGTGGCGGGAGGCCCGACCCATGAGCAGTTCTTC.

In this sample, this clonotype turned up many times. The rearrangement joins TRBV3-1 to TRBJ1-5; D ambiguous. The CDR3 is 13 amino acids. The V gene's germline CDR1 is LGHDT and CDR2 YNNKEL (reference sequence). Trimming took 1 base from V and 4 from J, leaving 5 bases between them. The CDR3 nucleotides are TGTGCCAGCAGCCAAGGGCGAAATCAGCCCCAGCATTTT. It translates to CASSQGRNQPQHF. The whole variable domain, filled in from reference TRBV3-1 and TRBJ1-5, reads DTAVSQTPKYLVTQMGNDKSIKCEQNLGHDTMYWYKQDSKKFLKIMFSYNNKELIINETVPNRFSPKSPDKAHLNLHINSLELGDSAVYFCASSQGRNQPQHFGDGTRLSIL.

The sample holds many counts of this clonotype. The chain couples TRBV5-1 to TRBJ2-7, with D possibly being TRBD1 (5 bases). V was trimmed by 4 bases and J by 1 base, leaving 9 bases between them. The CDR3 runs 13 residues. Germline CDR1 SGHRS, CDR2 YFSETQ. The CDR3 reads CASSLRQSYEQYF. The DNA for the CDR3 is TGCGCCAGCAGCCTCCGACAGTCCTACGAGCAGTACTTC.

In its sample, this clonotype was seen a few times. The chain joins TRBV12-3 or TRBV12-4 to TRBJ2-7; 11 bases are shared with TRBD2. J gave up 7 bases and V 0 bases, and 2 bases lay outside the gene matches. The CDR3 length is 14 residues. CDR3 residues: CASSLASGRGEQYF. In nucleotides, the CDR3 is TGTGCCAGCAGTTTAGCTAGCGGGAGGGGAGAGCAGTACTTC.

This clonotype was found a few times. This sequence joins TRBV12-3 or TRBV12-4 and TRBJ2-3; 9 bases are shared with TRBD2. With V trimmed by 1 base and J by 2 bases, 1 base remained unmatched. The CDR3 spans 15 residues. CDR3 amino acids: CASSLVAGATDTQYF. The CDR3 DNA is TGTGCCAGCAGTTTAGTAGCGGGGGCCACAGATACGCAGTATTTT.

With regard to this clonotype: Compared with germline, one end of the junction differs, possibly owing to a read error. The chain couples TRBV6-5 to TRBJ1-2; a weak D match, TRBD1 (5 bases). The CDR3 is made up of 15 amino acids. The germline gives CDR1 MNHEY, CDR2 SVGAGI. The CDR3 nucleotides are TGTGCCAGCAGTGACTCGTCTTCGGGGGGCTATGGCTACACCTTC. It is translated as CASSDSSSGGYGYTF.

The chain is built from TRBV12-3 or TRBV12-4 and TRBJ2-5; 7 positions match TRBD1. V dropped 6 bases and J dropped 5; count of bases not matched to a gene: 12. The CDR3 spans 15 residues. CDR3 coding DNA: TGTGCCAGCAGCCCCGGACAGGCGAGACGCGAGACCCAGTACTTC. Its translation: CASSPGQARRETQYF.

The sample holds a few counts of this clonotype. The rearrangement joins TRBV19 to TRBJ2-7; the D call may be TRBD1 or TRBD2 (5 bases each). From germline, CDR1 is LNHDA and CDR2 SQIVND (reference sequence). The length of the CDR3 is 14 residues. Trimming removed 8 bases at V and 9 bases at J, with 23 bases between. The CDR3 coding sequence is TGTGCCAGTGCCTACGGACGGGACGACGGCTGGCAGTACTTC. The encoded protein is CASAYGRDDGWQYF.

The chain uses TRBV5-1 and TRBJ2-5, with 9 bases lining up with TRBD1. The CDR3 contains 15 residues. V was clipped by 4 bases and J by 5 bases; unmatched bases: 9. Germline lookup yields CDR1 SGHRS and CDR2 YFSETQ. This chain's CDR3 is CASSGQTGGGETQYF. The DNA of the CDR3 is TGCGCCAGCAGCGGTCAGACAGGGGGTGGGGAGACCCAGTACTTC.

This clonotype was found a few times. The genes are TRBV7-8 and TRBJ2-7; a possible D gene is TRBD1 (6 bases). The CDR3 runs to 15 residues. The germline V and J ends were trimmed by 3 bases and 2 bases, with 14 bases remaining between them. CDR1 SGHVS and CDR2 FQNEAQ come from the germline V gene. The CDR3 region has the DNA TGTGCCAGCAGCTTGGTTTCCGGGACAACCTACGAGCAGTACTTC. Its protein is CASSLVSGTTYEQYF. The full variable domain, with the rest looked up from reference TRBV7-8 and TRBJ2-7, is GAGVSQSPRYKVAKRGQDVALRCDPISGHVSLFWYQQALGQGPEFLTYFQNEAQLDKSGLPSDRFFAERPEGSVSTLKIQRTQQEDSAVYLCASSLVSGTTYEQYFGPGTRLTVT.

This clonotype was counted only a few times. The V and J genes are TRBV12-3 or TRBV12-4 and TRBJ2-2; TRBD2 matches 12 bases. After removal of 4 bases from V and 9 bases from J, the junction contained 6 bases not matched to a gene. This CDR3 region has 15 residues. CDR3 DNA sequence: TGTGCCAGCAGTTACTCTAGCGGGGGGGGCTGGGAGCTGTTTTTT. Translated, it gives CASSYSSGGGWELFF.

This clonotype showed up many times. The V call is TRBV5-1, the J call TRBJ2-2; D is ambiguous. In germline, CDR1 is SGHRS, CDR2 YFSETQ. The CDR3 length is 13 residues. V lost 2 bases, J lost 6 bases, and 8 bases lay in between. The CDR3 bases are TGCGCCAGCAGCTTCGTCTCTCCCGGGGAGCTGTTTTTT. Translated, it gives CASSFVSPGELFF.

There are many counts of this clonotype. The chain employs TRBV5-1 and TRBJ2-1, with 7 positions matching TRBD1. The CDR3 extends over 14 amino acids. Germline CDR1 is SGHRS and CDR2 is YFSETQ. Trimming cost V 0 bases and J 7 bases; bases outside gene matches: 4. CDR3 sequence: CASSLGQGFNEQFF. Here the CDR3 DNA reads TGCGCCAGCAGCTTGGGACAGGGATTTAATGAGCAGTTCTTC. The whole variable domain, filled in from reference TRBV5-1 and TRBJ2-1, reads KAGVTQTPRYLIKTRGQQVTLSCSPISGHRSVSWYQQTPGQGLQFLFEYFSETQRNKGNFPGRFSGRQFSNSRSEMNVSTLELGDSALYLCASSLGQGFNEQFFGPGTRLTVL.

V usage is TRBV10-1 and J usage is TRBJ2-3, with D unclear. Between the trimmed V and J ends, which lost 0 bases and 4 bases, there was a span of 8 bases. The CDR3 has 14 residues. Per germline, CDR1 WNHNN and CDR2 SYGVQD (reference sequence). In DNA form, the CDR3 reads TGCGCCAGCAGTGAGTCGATGGTCCCAGATACGCAGTATTTT. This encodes CASSESMVPDTQYF.

DNA of the CDR3: TGTGCCAGCAGGATGACTAGCGGGAGCTCCTCCTACAATGAGCAGTTCTTC. Amino acid sequence: CASRMTSGSSSYNEQFF. V gene TRBV6-1 combines with J gene TRBJ2-1; 12 bases map to TRBD2. Trimming at V came to 6 bases and at J to 0 bases, leaving 6 bases not matched to a gene. The CDR3 extends over 17 amino acids. Germline CDR1 MNHNS, CDR2 SASEGT.

This CDR3 is CASSLVGGTSGEQYF. Here the CDR3 DNA reads TGTGCCAGCAGCTTAGTAGGAGGGACCAGTGGCGAGCAGTACTTC. The rearrangement joins TRBV11-2 to TRBJ2-7, with a weak D call TRBD2 (6 bases). V lost 1 base, J lost 6 bases, and 16 bases lay in between. Germline lookup yields CDR1 SGHAT and CDR2 FQNNGV. This CDR3 is 15 amino acids long. Complete variable domain (other parts from reference TRBV11-2 and TRBJ2-7): EAGVAQSPRYKIIEKRQSVAFWCNPISGHATLYWYQQILGQGPKLLIQFQNNGVVDDSQLPKDRFSAERLKGVDSTLKIQPAKLEDSAVYLCASSLVGGTSGEQYFGPGTRLTVT.

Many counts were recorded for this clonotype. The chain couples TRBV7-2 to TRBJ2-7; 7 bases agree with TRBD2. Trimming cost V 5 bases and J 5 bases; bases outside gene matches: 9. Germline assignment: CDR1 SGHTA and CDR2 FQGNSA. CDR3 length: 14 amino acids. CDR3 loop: CASSPLYAGDEQYF. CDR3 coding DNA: TGTGCCAGCAGCCCTCTCTACGCGGGAGACGAGCAGTACTTC.